The entry below describes one T cell receptor (beta chain). This record belongs to a study of blood T cell repertoires in COVID-19. Study in general: Samples of COVID-19 (acute and convalescent) were obtained from the United States, Italy and Spain. T cells, B-cell-depleted T cells, or PBMCs provided the cDNA or gDNA that served as material.

The protocol was immunoSEQ multiplex PCR, while the TCRdb copy is restricted to in-frame clones and leaves out a portion. The profile shows tens of thousands of clones, 80% to 90% of them singletons. Participant ages covered roughly 18 to 89 years across 25 or so US areas. Germline lookup yields CDR1 MDHEN and CDR2 SYDVKM. The V segment lost 5 bases and the J segment 4 bases; nucleotides outside the gene matches: 7. This CDR3 comprises 14 residues. The sample consisted of PBMCs or T cells enriched from blood (not recorded which). J is TRBJ2-5 and V is TRBV28; TRBD1 agrees at 7 bases. This TCR was recovered from a woman aged 40 to 50 with acute COVID-19. CDR3 bases: TGTGCCAGCAGTCTCCCGGGACAGTCAGAGACCCAGTACTTC. It codes for CASSLPGQSETQYF.